This T cell receptor (beta chain) was recorded in a study of T cells expressing NK-cell markers. Across the study: Seven sequenced donors out of eight were HCMV-seropositive, one seronegative.

Findings and limits, study-wide: Topping the CD3+CD56-NKG2C+ fraction as well were these clonotypes, in a few donors.

From its re-call of the 5' RACE reads, TCRdb lists each CDR3 protein once, without DNA. Recorded for this sample: 300,000 to 450,000 distinct CDR3 sequences. CDR3 size: 13 residues. Germline lookup yields CDR1 SGHDT and CDR2 YYEEEE. To note about this clonotype: No antigen is known for it.

The gene calls are TRBV5-6 and TRBJ2-5; TCRdb's D gene call, TRBD1, goes unchecked for lack of DNA. Sample: blood T cells: a sorted CD56 or NKG2C T cell subset, CD4+ or CD8+ T cells, or bulk PBMC T cells (not recorded which). The clonotype was recovered from a man aged 18-69 years in good health. CDR3 sequence: CASSLWGGKTQYF.